The 7 T cell receptor beta chains below come from one sample, sequenced in a study of T-cell memory formation after mild COVID-19. TCRdb passed the 5' RACE reads through MiXCR, listing each CDR3 protein once. The sample records roughly 310,000 distinct CDR3 sequences, roughly 15% being singletons. The sample consisted of PBMCs or a T cell subset sorted from them (not recorded which). Every receptor here comes from a man younger than 30 who had mild COVID-19 (a few samples of this study predate the infection). Cell type and time point are not known.

Many counts were recorded for this clonotype. Here the CDR3 DNA reads TGTGCCAGCAGCTTAGGACCCACGAGCACTGAAGCTTTCTTT. Amino acid sequence: CASSLGPTSTEAFF. This chain links TRBV7-3 with TRBJ1-1; D not resolved. The length of the CDR3 is 14 residues. Germline-derived CDR1 and CDR2 are SGHTA and FQGTGA. V was shortened by 2 bases and J by 4 bases, with 11 bases between the two germline ends.

This clonotype was counted a few times. V is TRBV5-1 and J is TRBJ2-3; 10 nucleotides line up with TRBD2. The CDR3 runs 15 residues. Germline CDR1 is SGHRS and CDR2 is YFSETQ. Trimming took 3 bases from V and 6 from J; bases not matched to a gene: 7. This chain's CDR3 is CASSYGTSGDDTQYF. The CDR3 nucleotides are TGCGCCAGCAGCTATGGTACTAGCGGGGACGATACGCAGTATTTT.

This clonotype was detected a few times. The rearrangement joins TRBV7-9 to TRBJ2-2; D may be TRBD1 or TRBD2 (5 bases each). This CDR3 contains 14 residues. With 6 bases removed from V and 7 bases from J, the gap between germline ends came to 15 bases. Germline assignment: CDR1 SEHNR and CDR2 FQNEAQ (reference sequence). The CDR3 DNA is TGTGCCAGCAGGTCCGGGACCCCGCTCGGGGAGCTGTTTTTT. Translation gives CASRSGTPLGELFF.

This clonotype showed up just a few times. This sequence joins TRBV30 and TRBJ1-2; D gene uncertain. The germline V gene encodes CDR1 GTSNPN and CDR2 SVGIG (reference sequence). This CDR3 has 11 amino acids. The V gene lost 4 bases and the J gene lost 6 bases, with 9 bases spanning the gap. CDR3 coding DNA: TGTGCCTGGACGAGGAGGGATGGCTACACCTTC. Protein: CAWTRRDGYTF.

The chain has TRBV15 and TRBJ1-2; 7 bases agree with TRBD1. The V and J ends lost 5 bases and 4 bases, in that order; junction bases with no gene match: 7. Germline CDR1 LNHNV, CDR2 YYDKDF (reference sequence). This CDR3 region has 14 residues. Written as DNA, the CDR3 is TGTGCCACCAGCCGCGACAGGGTCGTCTATGGCTACACCTTC. It encodes CATSRDRVVYGYTF.

This clonotype has a handful of counts. The V and J genes are TRBV10-3 and TRBJ1-2; 7 bases map to TRBD1. Germline V CDR1 and CDR2: ENHRY, SYGVKD. The V segment lost 6 bases and the J segment 0 bases; nucleotides outside the gene matches: 7. There are 15 residues in the CDR3. The CDR3 is CAISLGQTANYGYTF. The CDR3 coding sequence is TGTGCCATCAGCTTGGGACAGACCGCTAACTATGGCTACACCTTC.

This clonotype has a count of ten or more. The rearrangement joins TRBV6-6 to TRBJ2-5, with D perhaps TRBD1 or TRBD2 (6 bases each). V dropped 8 bases and J dropped 4 bases, with 11 bases sitting between them. Per germline, CDR1 MNHNY and CDR2 SVGAGI (reference sequence). The CDR3 has 12 amino acids. CDR3 loop: CASCRGGETQYF. In DNA form, the CDR3 reads TGTGCCAGCTGCAGGGGAGGAGAGACCCAGTACTTC.